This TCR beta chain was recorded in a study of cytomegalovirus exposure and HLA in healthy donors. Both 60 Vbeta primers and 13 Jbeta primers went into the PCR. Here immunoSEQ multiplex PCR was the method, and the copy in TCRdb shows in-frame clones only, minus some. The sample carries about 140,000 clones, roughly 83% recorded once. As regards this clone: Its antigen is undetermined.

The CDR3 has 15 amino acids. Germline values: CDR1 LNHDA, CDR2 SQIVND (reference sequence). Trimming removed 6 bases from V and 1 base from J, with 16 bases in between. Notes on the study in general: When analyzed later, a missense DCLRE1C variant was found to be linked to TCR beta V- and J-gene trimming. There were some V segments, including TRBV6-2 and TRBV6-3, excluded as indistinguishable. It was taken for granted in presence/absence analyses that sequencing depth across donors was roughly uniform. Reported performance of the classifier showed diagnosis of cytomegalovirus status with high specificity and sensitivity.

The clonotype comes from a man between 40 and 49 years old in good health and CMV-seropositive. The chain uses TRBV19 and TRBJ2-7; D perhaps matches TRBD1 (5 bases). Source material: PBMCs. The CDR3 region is CASRPSRGLSYEQYF. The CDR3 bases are TGTGCCAGTAGGCCCAGTAGGGGCCTATCCTACGAGCAGTACTTC.